The table lists the clone carrying this TCR beta chain with a few counts. The V segment lost 4 bases and the J segment 3 bases; nucleotides outside the gene matches: 7. This CDR3 region has 14 residues. Looked up from germline, CDR1 is SGHRS and CDR2 is YFSETQ. Molecular barcoding with unique molecular identifiers was used for the TCRbeta library. TCRdb called the PCR reads again in MiXCR, with one record for every CDR3 protein. The table has about 540,000 distinct CDR3 sequences, about 18% seen once. This record belongs to a study of T-cell reconstitution after alpha-beta-depleted transplantation in children.

This sequence originates from a human donor who donated a stem cell graft to a child with acute lymphoblastic leukemia. The chain recombines TRBV5-1 with TRBJ2-7; 7 bases are shared with TRBD1. Here the sequenced sample was PBMCs from the stem cell graft donor, taken from the stem cell graft. CDR3 DNA: TGCGCCAGCAGCGGGTACAGGGGCCTCTACGAGCAGTACTTC. Protein sequence: CASSGYRGLYEQYF.